This passage covers 15 T cell receptor beta chains from one sample sequenced in a study of immune heterogeneity within non-small cell lung tumors. A first 10-cycle multiplex round used 32 V-gene and 13 J-gene primers on TCR beta CDR3. TCRdb reanalysed the multiplex PCR reads using MiXCR and keeps one entry per CDR3 protein. The sample has roughly 10,000 distinct CDR3 sequences; approximately 18% are singletons. Bulk tumor genomic DNA constituted the template, at 600 ng per sample. Surgical sampling yielded several biopsies per primary tumor (spaced far apart). The patients were newly diagnosed with non-small cell lung cancer, had not been treated, and had curative surgery. Sequencing used lung tumor tissue. Receptors originate from a man aged 60 to 69 with non-small cell lung cancer.

The chain combines TRBV19 with TRBJ2-1; 7 bases align to TRBD1. Unmatched junction bases numbered 10, after V lost 6 bases and J lost 2 bases. Germline loops: CDR1 LNHDA, CDR2 SQIVND (reference sequence). This CDR3 is 16 amino acids long. CDR3 nucleotides: TGTGCCAGTAGCCCCCAAGACAGGGTCCCCTACAATGAGCAGTTCTTC. It codes for CASSPQDRVPYNEQFF. Full variable domain (rest looked up from reference TRBV19 and TRBJ2-1): DGGITQSPKYLFRKEGQNVTLSCEQNLNHDAMYWYRQDPGQGLRLIYYSQIVNDFQKGDIAEGYSVSREKKESFPLTVTSAQKNPTAFYLCASSPQDRVPYNEQFFGPGTRLTVL.

This clonotype is labeled medium-sized. J is TRBJ2-2 and V is TRBV27; 8 bases fit TRBD1. The junction had 7 bases not matched to a gene; V was cut back by 6 bases and J by 7 bases. Germline lookup yields CDR1 MNHEY and CDR2 SMNVEV (reference sequence). The CDR3 extends over 14 amino acids. CDR3 amino acids: CASRLDRADGELFF. Written as DNA, the CDR3 is TGTGCCAGCAGACTGGACAGGGCTGACGGGGAGCTGTTTTTT.

Only a few counts were recorded for this clonotype. The V gene is TRBV7-9, the J gene TRBJ1-2; D gene unclear. V was trimmed by 1 base and J by 6 bases, leaving 15 bases between them. Germline V gene sequence: CDR1 SEHNR, CDR2 FQNEAQ (reference sequence). The CDR3 runs 15 residues. The CDR3 loop reads CASSLVAGPLDGYTF. The CDR3 DNA reads TGTGCCAGCAGCTTAGTGGCAGGACCCCTTGATGGCTACACCTTC.

The genes are TRBV9 and TRBJ2-3; D remains ambiguous. The closer fit of TRBJ1-5 to the DNA end suggests the J call may be wrong. The CDR3 runs to 16 residues. The germline gives CDR1 SGDLS, CDR2 YYNGEE. The CDR3 coding sequence is TGTGCCAGCAGCACTACTAGCGGGAGGCCCGGGGATACGCAGCATTTT. The encoded protein is CASSTTSGRPGDTQHF.

V gene TRBV20-1 combines with J gene TRBJ2-6; TRBD2 aligns across 8 bases. This CDR3 is 15 amino acids long. V gave up 3 bases and J gave up 4 bases; unmatched junction bases: 5. Germline lookup yields CDR1 DFQATT and CDR2 SNEGSKA (reference sequence). The CDR3 DNA sequence: TGCAGTGCTAGCGGGAGGGCCATGGGGGCCAACGTCCTGACTTTC. Translating gives CSASGRAMGANVLTF.

This clonotype rates as medium-sized. The rearrangement links TRBV30 to TRBJ2-5; 9 positions match TRBD2. From germline, CDR1 is GTSNPN and CDR2 SVGIG (reference sequence). V shed 3 bases and J 5 bases; nucleotides not matched to a gene: 13. This CDR3 spans 16 amino acids. CDR3 loop: CAWRSVRAGGGETQYF. Here the CDR3 DNA reads TGTGCCTGGAGGTCTGTTAGGGCGGGAGGGGGTGAGACCCAGTACTTC.

This clonotype was seen only a few times. V and J are TRBV6-1 and TRBJ2-1; 9 bases align to TRBD2. This CDR3 contains 14 residues. Germline CDR1 reads MNHNS; CDR2 reads SASEGT. After removal of 7 bases from V and 2 bases from J, the junction contained 3 bases not matched to a gene. The CDR3 region has the DNA TGTGCCAGCATAGCGGGAGTCCCCTACAATGAGCAGTTCTTC. It encodes CASIAGVPYNEQFF.

This rearrangement joins TRBV9 to TRBJ2-7, with D perhaps matching TRBD2 (7 bases). The V gene's germline CDR1 is SGDLS and CDR2 YYNGEE. The CDR3 spans 14 residues. The V end was cut by 3 bases, the J end by 4 bases, with 14 bases between. The CDR3 sequence is CASSEGEGVYEQYF. The DNA of the CDR3 is TGTGCCAGCAGCGAGGGGGAGGGCGTATACGAGCAGTACTTC.

In the case of this clonotype: This may be a read error: a much more frequent sequence differs by one nucleotide. The V and J genes are TRBV28 and TRBJ2-3, with D tentatively TRBD2 (5 bases). This CDR3 comprises 14 residues. The germline V gene encodes CDR1 MDHEN and CDR2 SYDVKM. The ends were cut back, 3 bases at V and 3 bases at J, with 10 bases in the middle. The CDR3 sequence: CASSFVACTDTQYF. In DNA form, the CDR3 reads TGTGCCAGCAGTTTCGTAGCGTGTACAGATACGCAGTATTTT.

By share of the sample, this clonotype is medium-sized (0.01 to 0.1%). The V gene is TRBV7-9, the J gene TRBJ2-7, with 9 bases aligning to TRBD1. The ends lost 3 bases at V and 2 bases at J; junction bases unmatched: 8. The CDR3 spans 16 residues. Germline CDR1 SEHNR, CDR2 FQNEAQ (reference sequence). The CDR3 here is CASSFNPGQGPYEQYF. CDR3 coding DNA: TGTGCCAGCAGCTTTAATCCGGGACAGGGCCCCTACGAGCAGTACTTC.

Of note for this clonotype: The conserved phenylalanine or tryptophan is not found at the CDR3 terminus, so this likely reflects a read error. J is TRBJ2-5 and V is TRBV7-9, with TRBD1 as a possible D gene (6 bases). The CDR3 is 15 amino acids. Looked up from germline, CDR1 is SEHNR and CDR2 is FQNEAQ (reference sequence). The V gene lost 4 bases and the J gene lost 2 bases, with 14 bases spanning the gap. The CDR3 bases are TGTGCCAGCAGCTGGGGGACAAGGGGTCAAGAGACCCAGTACTTA. This encodes CASSWGTRGQETQYL.

This clonotype has more than one count but fewer than ten. V gene TRBV20-1 combines with J gene TRBJ2-1, with 7 bases lining up with TRBD2. Germline V CDR1 and CDR2: DFQATT, SNEGSKA (reference sequence). The V segment lost 5 bases and the J segment 7 bases; nucleotides outside the gene matches: 14. This CDR3 is 15 amino acids long. The CDR3 DNA reads as TGCAGTGCTGTCGCCGGGACTACCACGAGGAATGAGCAGTTCTTC. Protein: CSAVAGTTTRNEQFF.

The V call is TRBV4-1, the J call TRBJ2-3, with a tentative D call TRBD2 (6 bases). The DNA matches TRBJ2-5 better at its end, which makes the J call doubtful. Germline CDR1 and CDR2: MGHRA and YSYEKL. The CDR3 has 16 amino acids. The DNA for the CDR3 is TGCGCCAGCAGCCAAGGGTTGGGACCCACCGGGGGGACCCAGTACTTC. It encodes CASSQGLGPTGGTQYF.

This clonotype was counted a few times. The chain carries TRBV5-1 and TRBJ2-1, with 10 bases matching TRBD2. CDR1 and CDR2 (germline): SGHRS, YFSETQ. This CDR3 is 16 amino acids long. V was pared by 4 bases and J by 2 bases, with 6 bases of the junction left unmatched. The DNA for the CDR3 is TGCGCCAGCAGCACCCCCCTAGCGGGGGCCTACAATGAGCAGTTCTTC. This translates into CASSTPLAGAYNEQFF.

This clonotype is labeled as medium-sized. The genes are TRBV20-1 and TRBJ1-3; D unclear. CDR1 is DFQATT, CDR2 SNEGSKA, per germline (reference sequence). This CDR3 has 14 residues. V was trimmed by 3 bases and J by 0 bases, leaving 9 bases between them. The DNA of the CDR3 is TGCAGTGCTAGCATGGATACCTCTGGAAACACCATATATTTT. It codes for CSASMDTSGNTIYF.